One sample yielded the 9 T cell receptor beta chains listed below, sequenced in a study of shared clonotypes between healthy human individuals. The data were produced by immunoSEQ multiplex PCR, yet TCRdb's version contains in-frame clones alone and is incomplete. Here the sample spans some 2 million clones, 95% being singletons. Sample: naive CD4+ T cells sorted from blood. Subset reported: CD45RA+ positively selected. These receptors came from a man aged 18 to 30 in good health.

The V and J genes are TRBV5-1 and TRBJ2-5; 10 positions agree with TRBD2. The V gene's germline CDR1 is SGHRS and CDR2 YFSETQ. V shed 0 bases, J shed 1 base, and the junction held 6 bases outside the gene matches. CDR3 length: 17 amino acids. The CDR3 reads CASSLGGVAGGQETQYF. CDR3 in DNA: TGCGCCAGCAGCTTGGGAGGGGTAGCGGGAGGCCAAGAGACCCAGTACTTC.

This clone was seen just once. The sample has other DNA sequences that encode this CDR3 too. V usage is TRBV30 and J usage is TRBJ2-7; unclear D gene. Germline loops: CDR1 GTSNPN, CDR2 SVGIG (reference sequence). V dropped 5 bases and J dropped 0 bases, with 5 bases sitting between them. This CDR3 is built from 11 residues. The CDR3 reads CAWSASYEQYF. In DNA form, the CDR3 reads TGTGCCTGGTCTGCCTCCTACGAGCAGTACTTC.

With regard to this clone: Other nucleotide sequences in the sample specify the same CDR3. This chain links TRBV9 with TRBJ1-2; TRBD1 is a possible D gene (5 bases). This CDR3 comprises 14 residues. Germline-derived CDR1 and CDR2 are SGDLS and YYNGEE. V was pared by 0 bases and J by 4 bases, with 10 bases between. CDR3 nucleotide sequence: TGTGCCAGCAGCGTAGGCCAGGGTCCCTATGGCTACACCTTC. Its protein is CASSVGQGPYGYTF.

The J gene is TRBJ1-1, the V gene TRBV10-3; tentatively, D is TRBD1 (5 bases). Germline V CDR1 and CDR2: ENHRY, SYGVKD. The germline V and J ends were trimmed by 10 bases and 5 bases, with 20 bases remaining between them. The CDR3 runs 14 residues. For the CDR3, the DNA is TGTGCCAGTACCCCTGGAGGGGTATGGACTGAAGCTTTCTTT. Translated, it gives CASTPGGVWTEAFF.

In DNA, the CDR3 is TGCGCCAGCAGCTTGCGGGACAGGGGGACCCCCGATGAGCAGTTCTTC. It yields the protein CASSLRDRGTPDEQFF. V and J are TRBV5-1 and TRBJ2-1; TRBD1 matches 11 bases. The CDR3 has 16 residues. The germline CDR1 and CDR2 sequences are SGHRS and YFSETQ. The J segment lost 8 bases and the V segment lost 1 base, leaving 8 bases of the junction unmatched.

The chain links TRBV19 to TRBJ2-2; 10 bases map to TRBD2. J gave up 2 bases and V 5 bases, and 5 bases lay outside the gene matches. There are 16 residues in the CDR3. From germline, CDR1 is LNHDA and CDR2 SQIVND (reference sequence). The CDR3 loop is CASSFSGGPNTGELFF. Written as DNA, the CDR3 is TGTGCCAGTAGTTTTAGCGGGGGGCCTAACACCGGGGAGCTGTTTTTT. Supplemented by reference TRBV19 and TRBJ2-2, the full variable domain reads DGGITQSPKYLFRKEGQNVTLSCEQNLNHDAMYWYRQDPGQGLRLIYYSQIVNDFQKGDIAEGYSVSREKKESFPLTVTSAQKNPTAFYLCASSFSGGPNTGELFFGEGSRLTVL.

The CDR3 nucleotides are TGTGCCAGCAGCTTAGGACAGGTTAACACAGATACGCAGTATTTT. Its translation: CASSLGQVNTDTQYF. The rearrangement uses TRBV7-2 and TRBJ2-3, with D possibly TRBD1 on 6 matching bases. This CDR3 contains 15 residues. Trimming removed 1 base at V and 2 bases at J, with 10 bases between. Germline V gene data show CDR1 as SGHTA and CDR2 as FQGNSA. Looking up the rest from reference TRBV7-2 and TRBJ2-3 gives the full variable domain: GAGVSQSPSNKVTEKGKDVELRCDPISGHTALYWYRQSLGQGLEFLIYFQGNSAPDKSGLPSDRFSAERTGGSVSTLTIQRTQQEDSAVYLCASSLGQVNTDTQYFGPGTRLTVL.

The chain links TRBV6-1 to TRBJ1-1, with D perhaps matching TRBD1 (5 bases). Germline V gene sequence: CDR1 MNHNS, CDR2 SASEGT. V was trimmed by 8 bases and J by 2 bases, leaving 12 bases between them. This CDR3 comprises 13 residues. The CDR3 sequence: CASCWGENTEAFF. CDR3 nucleotides: TGTGCCAGCTGTTGGGGGGAAAACACTGAAGCTTTCTTT.

The chain uses TRBV9 and TRBJ2-3; no reliable D call. V lost 0 bases and J lost 2, with 10 bases in between. CDR1 SGDLS and CDR2 YYNGEE come from the germline V gene. The CDR3 totals 15 residues. As DNA, the CDR3 is TGTGCCAGCAGCGTAGGGGTTTACCACACAGATACGCAGTATTTT. This gives the protein CASSVGVYHTDTQYF. Variable domain in full (rest from reference TRBV9 and TRBJ2-3): DSGVTQTPKHLITATGQRVTLRCSPRSGDLSVYWYQQSLDQGLQFLIQYYNGEERAKGNILERFSAQQFPDLHSELNLSSLELGDSALYFCASSVGVYHTDTQYFGPGTRLTVL.